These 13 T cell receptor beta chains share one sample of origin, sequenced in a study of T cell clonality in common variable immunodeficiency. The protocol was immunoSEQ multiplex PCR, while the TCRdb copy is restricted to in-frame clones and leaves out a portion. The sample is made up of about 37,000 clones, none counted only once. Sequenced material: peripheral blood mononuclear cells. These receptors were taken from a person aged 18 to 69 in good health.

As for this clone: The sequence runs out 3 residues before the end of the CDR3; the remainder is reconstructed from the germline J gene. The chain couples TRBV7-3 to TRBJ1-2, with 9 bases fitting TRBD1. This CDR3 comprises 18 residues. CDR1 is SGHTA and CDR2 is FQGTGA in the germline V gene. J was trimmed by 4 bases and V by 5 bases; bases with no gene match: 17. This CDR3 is CASSDAGDRAWDCYGYTF. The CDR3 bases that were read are TGTGCCAGCAGCGACGCGGGGGACAGGGCCTGGGATTGCTATGGC.

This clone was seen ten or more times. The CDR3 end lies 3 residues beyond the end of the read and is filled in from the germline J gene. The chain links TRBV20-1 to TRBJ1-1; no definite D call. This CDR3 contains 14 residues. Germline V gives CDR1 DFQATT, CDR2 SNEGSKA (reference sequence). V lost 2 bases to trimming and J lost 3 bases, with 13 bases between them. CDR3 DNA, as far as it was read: TGCAGTGCTAGAAAGAGCGGACCCGACACTGAA. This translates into CSARKSGPDTE. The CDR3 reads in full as CSARKSGPDTEAFF.

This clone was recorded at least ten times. The DNA read from the CDR3 is TGTGCCTGGATGCTACTCACTGAA. Protein sequence: CAWMLLTE. The full CDR3 sequence reads CAWMLLTEAFF. The J gene is TRBJ1-1, the V gene TRBV30; D unclear. The DNA ends 3 residues before the CDR3 does, and the rest of the CDR3 is filled in from the germline J gene. Germline V lookup: CDR1 GTSNPN, CDR2 SVGIG (reference sequence). The CDR3 covers 11 residues. The V end lost 4 bases, the J end lost 4 bases, and 7 bases lay between the germline ends.

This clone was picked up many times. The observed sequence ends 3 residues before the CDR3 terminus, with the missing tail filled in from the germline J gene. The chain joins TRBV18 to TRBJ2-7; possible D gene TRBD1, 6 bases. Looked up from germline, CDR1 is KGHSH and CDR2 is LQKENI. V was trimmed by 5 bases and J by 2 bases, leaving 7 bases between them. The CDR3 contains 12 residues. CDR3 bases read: TGTGCCAGCTCAGGACAGACCTACGAG. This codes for CASSGQTYE. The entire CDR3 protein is CASSGQTYEQYF.

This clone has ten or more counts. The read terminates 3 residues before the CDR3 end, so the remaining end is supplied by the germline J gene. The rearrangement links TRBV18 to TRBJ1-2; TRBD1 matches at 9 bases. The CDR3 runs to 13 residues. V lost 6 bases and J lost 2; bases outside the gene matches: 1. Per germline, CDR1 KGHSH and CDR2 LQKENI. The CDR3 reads CASSGQGNYGYTF. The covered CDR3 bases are TGTGCCAGCTCCGGACAGGGGAACTATGGC.

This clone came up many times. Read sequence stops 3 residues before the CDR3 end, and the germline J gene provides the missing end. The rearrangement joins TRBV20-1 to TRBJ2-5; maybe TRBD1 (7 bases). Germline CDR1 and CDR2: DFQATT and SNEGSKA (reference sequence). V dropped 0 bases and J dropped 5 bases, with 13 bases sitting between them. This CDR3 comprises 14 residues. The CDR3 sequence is CSARDRRGRETQYF. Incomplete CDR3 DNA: TGCAGTGCTAGAGATCGGAGGGGGCGGGAGACC.

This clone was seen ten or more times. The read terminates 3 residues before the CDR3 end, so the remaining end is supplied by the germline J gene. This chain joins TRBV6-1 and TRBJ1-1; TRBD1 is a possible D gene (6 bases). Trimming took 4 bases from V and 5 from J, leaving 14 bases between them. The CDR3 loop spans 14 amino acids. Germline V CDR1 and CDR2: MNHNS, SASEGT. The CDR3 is CASSGGGGGTEAFF. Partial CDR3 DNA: TGTGCCAGCAGTGGCGGAGGGGGAGGTACTGAA.

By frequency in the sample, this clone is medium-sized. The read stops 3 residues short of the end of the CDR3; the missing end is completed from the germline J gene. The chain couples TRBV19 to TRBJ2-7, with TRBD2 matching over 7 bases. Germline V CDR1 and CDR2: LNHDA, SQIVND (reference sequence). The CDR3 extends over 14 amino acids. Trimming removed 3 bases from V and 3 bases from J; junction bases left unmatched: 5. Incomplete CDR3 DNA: TGTGCCAGTAGTATGAGCGGGGAGAGCTACGAG. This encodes CASSMSGESYE. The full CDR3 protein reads CASSMSGESYEQYF.

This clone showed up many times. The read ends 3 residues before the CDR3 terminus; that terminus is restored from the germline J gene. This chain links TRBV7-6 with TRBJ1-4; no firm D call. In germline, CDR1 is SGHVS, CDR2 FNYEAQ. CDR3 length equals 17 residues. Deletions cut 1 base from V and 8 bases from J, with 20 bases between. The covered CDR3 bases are TGTGCCAGCAGCTTAGGAGCCCCACTAAATCTGGTGGAAAAA. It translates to CASSLGAPLNLVEK. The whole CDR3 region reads CASSLGAPLNLVEKLFF. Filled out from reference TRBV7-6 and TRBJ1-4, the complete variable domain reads GAGVSQSPRYKVTKRGQDVALRCDPISGHVSLYWYRQALGQGPEFLTYFNYEAQQDKSGLPNDRFSAERPEGSISTLTIQRTEQRDSAMYRCASSLGAPLNLVEKLFFGSGTQLSVL.

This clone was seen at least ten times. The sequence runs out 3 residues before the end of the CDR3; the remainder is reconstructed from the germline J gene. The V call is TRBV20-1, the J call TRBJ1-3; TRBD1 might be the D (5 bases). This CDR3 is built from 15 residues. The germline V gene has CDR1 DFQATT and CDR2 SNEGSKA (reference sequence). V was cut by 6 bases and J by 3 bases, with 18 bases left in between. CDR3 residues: CSAAPFGTVGNTIYF. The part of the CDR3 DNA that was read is TGCAGTGCAGCCCCCTTCGGGACTGTTGGAAACACC.

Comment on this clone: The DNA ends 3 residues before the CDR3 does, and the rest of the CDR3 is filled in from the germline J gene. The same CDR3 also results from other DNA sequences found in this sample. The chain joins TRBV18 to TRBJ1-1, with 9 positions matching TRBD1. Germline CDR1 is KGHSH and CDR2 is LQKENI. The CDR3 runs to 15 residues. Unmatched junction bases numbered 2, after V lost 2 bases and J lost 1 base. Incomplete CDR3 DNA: TGTGCCAGCTCACCATCGGGACAGGGGAACACTGAA. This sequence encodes CASSPSGQGNTE. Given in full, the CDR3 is CASSPSGQGNTEAFF.

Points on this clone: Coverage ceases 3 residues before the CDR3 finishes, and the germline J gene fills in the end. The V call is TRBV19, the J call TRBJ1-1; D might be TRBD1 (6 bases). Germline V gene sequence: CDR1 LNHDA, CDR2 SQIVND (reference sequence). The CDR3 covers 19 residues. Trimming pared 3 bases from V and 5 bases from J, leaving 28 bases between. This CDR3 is CASSIGWIGQGRVGTEAFF. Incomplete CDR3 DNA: TGTGCCAGTAGTATTGGATGGATTGGGCAGGGGAGAGTTGGGACTGAA.

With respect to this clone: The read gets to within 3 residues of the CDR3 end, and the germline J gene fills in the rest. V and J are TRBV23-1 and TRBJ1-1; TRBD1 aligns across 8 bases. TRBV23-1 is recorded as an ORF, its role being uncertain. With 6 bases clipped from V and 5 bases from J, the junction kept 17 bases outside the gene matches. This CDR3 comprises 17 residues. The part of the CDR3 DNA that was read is TGCGCCAGCAGCCCGGACGAGACAGGGGAAGGGCGTACTGAA. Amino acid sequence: CASSPDETGEGRTE. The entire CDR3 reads CASSPDETGEGRTEAFF.